This T cell receptor beta chain was recovered during a study of blood T cell repertoires in COVID-19. The CDR3 is 18 residues long. Original methodology: Cell counts per sample came from amplifying reference gene primers. The protocol was immunoSEQ multiplex PCR, while the TCRdb copy is restricted to in-frame clones and leaves out a portion. From that table come the V and J calls and clone size; the DNA was used to work out D and trimming. The table has about 240,000 clones, around 86% seen once. The V and J genes are TRBV21-1 and TRBJ2-3; the D segment call TRBD2 is taken from the table without a DNA check. TRBV21-1 has pseudogene status. What was sequenced was peripheral blood. The receptor was isolated from a man in his thirties or forties who had recovered from COVID-19. The CDR3 nucleotides read TGTGCCAGCAGCAAAGGGGCCCTAGCGGGGGGGCAGTCAGATACGCAGTATTTT. As protein: CASSKGALAGGQSDTQYF.